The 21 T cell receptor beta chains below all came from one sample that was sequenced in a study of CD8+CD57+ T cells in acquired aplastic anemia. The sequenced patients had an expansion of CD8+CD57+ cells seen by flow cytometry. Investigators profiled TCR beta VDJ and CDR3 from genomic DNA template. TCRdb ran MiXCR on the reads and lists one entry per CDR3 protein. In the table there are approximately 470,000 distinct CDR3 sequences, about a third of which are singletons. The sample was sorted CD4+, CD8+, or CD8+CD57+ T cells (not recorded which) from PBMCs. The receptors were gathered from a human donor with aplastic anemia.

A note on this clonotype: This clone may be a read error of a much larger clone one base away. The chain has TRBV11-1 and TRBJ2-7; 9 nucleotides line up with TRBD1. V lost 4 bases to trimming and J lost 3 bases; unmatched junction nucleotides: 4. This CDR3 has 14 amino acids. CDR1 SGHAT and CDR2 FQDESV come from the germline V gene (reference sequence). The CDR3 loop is CASSSLTGGYEQYF. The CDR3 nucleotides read TGTGCCAGCAGCTCCCTGACAGGGGGCTACGAGCAGTACTTC.

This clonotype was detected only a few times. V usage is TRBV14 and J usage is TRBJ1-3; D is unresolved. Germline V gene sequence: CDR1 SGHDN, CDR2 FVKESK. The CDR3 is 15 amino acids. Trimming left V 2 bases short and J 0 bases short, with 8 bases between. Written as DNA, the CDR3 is TGTGCCAGCAGCCAACCGGGGAACTCTGGAAACACCATATATTTT. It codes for CASSQPGNSGNTIYF.

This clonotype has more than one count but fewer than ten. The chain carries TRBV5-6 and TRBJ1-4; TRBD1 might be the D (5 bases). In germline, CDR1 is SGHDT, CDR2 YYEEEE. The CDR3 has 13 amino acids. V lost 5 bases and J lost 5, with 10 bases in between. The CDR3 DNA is TGTGCCAGCAGAGAAAGGGGAAATGAAAAACTGTTTTTT. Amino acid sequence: CASRERGNEKLFF. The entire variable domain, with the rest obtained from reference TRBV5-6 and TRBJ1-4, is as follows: DAGVTQSPTHLIKTRGQQVTLRCSPKSGHDTVSWYQQALGQGPQFIFQYYEEEERQRGNFPDRFSGHQFPNYSSELNVNALLLGDSALYLCASRERGNEKLFFGSGTQLSVL.

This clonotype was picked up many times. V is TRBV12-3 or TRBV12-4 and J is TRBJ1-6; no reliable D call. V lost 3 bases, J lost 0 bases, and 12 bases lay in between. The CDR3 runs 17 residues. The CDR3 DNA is TGTGCCAGCAGTTTTGGTCGCCAAGGCTCCTATAATTCACCCCTCCACTTT. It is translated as CASSFGRQGSYNSPLHF.

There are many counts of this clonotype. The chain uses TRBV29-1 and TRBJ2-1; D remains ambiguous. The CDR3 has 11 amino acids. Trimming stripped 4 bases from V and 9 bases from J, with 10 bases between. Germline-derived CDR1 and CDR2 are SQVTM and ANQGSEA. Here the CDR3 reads CSVVRAAEQFF. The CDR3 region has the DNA TGCAGCGTTGTTCGGGCCGCTGAGCAGTTCTTC.

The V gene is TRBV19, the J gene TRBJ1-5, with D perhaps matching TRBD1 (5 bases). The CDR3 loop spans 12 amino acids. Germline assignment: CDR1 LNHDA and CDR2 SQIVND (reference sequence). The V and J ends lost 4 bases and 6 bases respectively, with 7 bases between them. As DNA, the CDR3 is TGTGCCAGTAGTACAGGGACTCAGCCCCAGCATTTT. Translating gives CASSTGTQPQHF.

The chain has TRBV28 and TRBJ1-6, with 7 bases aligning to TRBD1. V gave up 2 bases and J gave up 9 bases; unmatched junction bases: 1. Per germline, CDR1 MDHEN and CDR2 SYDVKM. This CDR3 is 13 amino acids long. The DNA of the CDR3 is TGTGCCAGCAGTTTACAGGGGGTTTCACCCCTCCACTTT. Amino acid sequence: CASSLQGVSPLHF.

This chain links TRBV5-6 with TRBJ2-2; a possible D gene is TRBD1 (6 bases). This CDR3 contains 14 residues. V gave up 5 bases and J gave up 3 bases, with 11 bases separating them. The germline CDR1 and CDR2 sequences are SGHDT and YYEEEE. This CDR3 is CASSYTGYTGELFF. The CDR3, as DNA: TGTGCCAGCAGTTATACAGGGTACACCGGGGAGCTGTTTTTT.

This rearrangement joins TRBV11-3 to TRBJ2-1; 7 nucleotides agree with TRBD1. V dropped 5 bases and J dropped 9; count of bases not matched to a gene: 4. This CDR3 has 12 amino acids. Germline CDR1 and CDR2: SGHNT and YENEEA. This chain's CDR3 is CASSIQGTEQFF. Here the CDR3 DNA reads TGTGCCAGCAGCATACAGGGGACTGAGCAGTTCTTC.

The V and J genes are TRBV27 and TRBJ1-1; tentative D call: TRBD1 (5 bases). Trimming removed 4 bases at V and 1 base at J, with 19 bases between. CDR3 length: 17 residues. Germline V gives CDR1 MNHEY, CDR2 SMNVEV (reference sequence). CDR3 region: CASSSNGTPSRNTEAFF. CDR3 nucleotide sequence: TGTGCCAGCAGTTCGAACGGGACTCCCTCCAGGAACACTGAAGCTTTCTTT.

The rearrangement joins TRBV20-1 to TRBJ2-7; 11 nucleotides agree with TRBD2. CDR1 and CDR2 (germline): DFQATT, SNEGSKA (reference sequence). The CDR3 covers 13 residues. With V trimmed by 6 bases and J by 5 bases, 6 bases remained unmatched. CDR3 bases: TGCAGTGCGCAGACTAGCGGGAACCACGAGCAGTACTTC. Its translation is CSAQTSGNHEQYF.

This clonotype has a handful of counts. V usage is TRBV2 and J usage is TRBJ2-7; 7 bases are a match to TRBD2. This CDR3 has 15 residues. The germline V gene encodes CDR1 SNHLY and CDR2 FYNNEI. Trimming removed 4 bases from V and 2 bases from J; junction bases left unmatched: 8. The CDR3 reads CASSGEGPSPYEQYF. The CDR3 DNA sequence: TGTGCCAGCAGTGGGGAGGGGCCCTCGCCCTACGAGCAGTACTTC.

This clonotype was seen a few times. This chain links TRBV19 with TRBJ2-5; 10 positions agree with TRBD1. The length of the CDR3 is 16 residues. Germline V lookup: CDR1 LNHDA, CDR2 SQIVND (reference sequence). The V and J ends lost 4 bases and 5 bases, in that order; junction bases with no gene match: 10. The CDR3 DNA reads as TGTGCCAGTAGTAGTGCTCGGGGACAGGGGACGGAGACCCAGTACTTC. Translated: CASSSARGQGTETQYF.

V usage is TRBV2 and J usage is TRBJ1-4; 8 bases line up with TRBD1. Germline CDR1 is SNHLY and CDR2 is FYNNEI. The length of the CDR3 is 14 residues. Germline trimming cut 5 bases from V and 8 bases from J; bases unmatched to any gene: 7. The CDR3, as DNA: TGTGCCAGCAGTTTGCACAGGGGGGACGAAAAACTGTTTTTT. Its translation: CASSLHRGDEKLFF. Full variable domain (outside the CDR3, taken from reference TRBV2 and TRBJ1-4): EPEVTQTPSHQVTQMGQEVILRCVPISNHLYFYWYRQILGQKVEFLVSFYNNEISEKSEIFDDQFSVERPDGSNFTLKIRSTKLEDSAMYFCASSLHRGDEKLFFGSGTQLSVL.

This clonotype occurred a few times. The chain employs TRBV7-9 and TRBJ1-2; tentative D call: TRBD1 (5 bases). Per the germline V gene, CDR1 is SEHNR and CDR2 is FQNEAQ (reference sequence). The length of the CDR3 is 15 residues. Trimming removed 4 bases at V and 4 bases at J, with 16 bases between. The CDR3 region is CASSSAEPGLYGYTF. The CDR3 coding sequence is TGTGCCAGCAGCTCAGCAGAGCCGGGGCTCTATGGCTACACCTTC.

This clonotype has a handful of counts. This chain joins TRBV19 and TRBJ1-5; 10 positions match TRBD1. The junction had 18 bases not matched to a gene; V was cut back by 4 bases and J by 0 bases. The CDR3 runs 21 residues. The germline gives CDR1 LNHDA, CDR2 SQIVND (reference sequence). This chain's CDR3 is CASSTSRDRGTRGYSNQPQHF. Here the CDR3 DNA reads TGTGCCAGTAGTACGTCCCGGGACAGGGGTACTCGCGGATATAGCAATCAGCCCCAGCATTTT. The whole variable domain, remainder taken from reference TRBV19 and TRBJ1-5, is DGGITQSPKYLFRKEGQNVTLSCEQNLNHDAMYWYRQDPGQGLRLIYYSQIVNDFQKGDIAEGYSVSREKKESFPLTVTSAQKNPTAFYLCASSTSRDRGTRGYSNQPQHFGDGTRLSIL.

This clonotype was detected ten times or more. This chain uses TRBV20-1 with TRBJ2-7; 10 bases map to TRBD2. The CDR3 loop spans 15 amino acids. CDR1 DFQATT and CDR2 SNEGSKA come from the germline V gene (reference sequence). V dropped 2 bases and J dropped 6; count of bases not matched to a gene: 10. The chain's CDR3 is CSARLKREGLGEQYF. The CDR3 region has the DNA TGCAGTGCTAGACTCAAGCGGGAGGGCCTTGGCGAGCAGTACTTC.

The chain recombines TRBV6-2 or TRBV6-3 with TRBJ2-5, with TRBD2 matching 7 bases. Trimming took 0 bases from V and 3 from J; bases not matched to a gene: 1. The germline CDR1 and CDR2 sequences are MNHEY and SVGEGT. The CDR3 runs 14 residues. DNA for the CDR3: TGTGCCAGCAGTTACTCTGGGGGGGAAGAGACCCAGTACTTC. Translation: CASSYSGGEETQYF.

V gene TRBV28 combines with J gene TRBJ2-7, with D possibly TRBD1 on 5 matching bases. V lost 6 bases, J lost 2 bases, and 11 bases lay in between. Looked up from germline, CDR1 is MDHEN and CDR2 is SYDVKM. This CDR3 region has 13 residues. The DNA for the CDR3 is TGTGCCAGCAGGGCTCGCAGGGCCTACGAGCAGTACTTC. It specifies CASRARRAYEQYF.

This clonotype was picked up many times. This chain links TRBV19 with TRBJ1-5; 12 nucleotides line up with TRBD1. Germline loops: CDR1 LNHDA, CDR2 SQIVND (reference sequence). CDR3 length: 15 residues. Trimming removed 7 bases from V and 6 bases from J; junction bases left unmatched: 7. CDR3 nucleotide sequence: TGTGCCAGTAAGTCGGGACAGGGGGCGGGTCAGCCCCAGCATTTT. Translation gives CASKSGQGAGQPQHF.

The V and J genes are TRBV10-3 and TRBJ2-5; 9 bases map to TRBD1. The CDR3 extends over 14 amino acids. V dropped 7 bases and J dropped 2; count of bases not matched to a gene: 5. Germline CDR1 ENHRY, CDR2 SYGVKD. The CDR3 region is CAIKEGQGQETQYF. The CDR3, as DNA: TGTGCCATCAAAGAGGGACAGGGACAAGAGACCCAGTACTTC.